The rows below give T cell receptor beta chains drawn from one sample of a study of cytomegalovirus exposure and HLA in healthy donors. The protocol was immunoSEQ multiplex PCR, while the TCRdb copy is restricted to in-frame clones and leaves out a portion. The repertoire consists of roughly 160,000 clones, with about 80% occurring once and the leading ten covering approximately 1.4%. Sample: PBMCs. Receptors originate from a man between 25 and 39 years old in good health and CMV-seronegative. Each CDR3 is given with its conserved first and last residue. The D gene is left open where the match is weak. For some rows the clone size is stated as once, few or many, or as a class when expanded; others skip it.

v_gene,j_gene,abundance,d_gene,CDR3nt,CDR3aa
TRBV27,TRBJ2-7,-,-,TGTGCCAGCAGTTTATTAAAGCGGTCCTACGAGCAGTACTTC,CASSLLKRSYEQYF
TRBV28,TRBJ2-7,-,-,TGTGCCAGCAGGAACCCGGGATCCTACGAGCAGTACTTC,CASRNPGSYEQYF
TRBV2,TRBJ2-1,few,TRBD2,TGTGCCAGCAGTGGTTATCCGGCACTAGCGGTATACAATGAGCAGTTCTTC,CASSGYPALAVYNEQFF
TRBV6-1,TRBJ2-1,few,TRBD2,TGTGCCAGCATCCCGGGGGGGCTGAATGAGCAGTTCTTC,CASIPGGLNEQFF
TRBV6-6,TRBJ2-3,-,-,TGTGCCAGCAGTTACGGCTCGCTGTCAGATACGCAGTATTTT,CASSYGSLSDTQYF
TRBV27,TRBJ1-2,once,TRBD1,TGTGCCAGCACCCTAGCCCCGACAGGGGAAGACGGCTACACCTTC,CASTLAPTGEDGYTF
TRBV7-2,TRBJ1-1,-,-,TGTGCCAGCAGCTTAGGAGGACACACGAACACTGAAGCTTTCTTT,CASSLGGHTNTEAFF
TRBV19,TRBJ2-7,-,TRBD1,TGTGCCGCCCCGGGGACAGGGTTAAGCTACGAGCAGTACTTC,CAAPGTGLSYEQYF
TRBV5-1,TRBJ2-1,-,TRBD2,TGCGCCAGCAGCTTACCCGGGACTAGTACTTTGAATGAGCAGTTCTTC,CASSLPGTSTLNEQFF
TRBV30,TRBJ1-5,few,-,TGTGCCTGGAGTGGACAGTCCGATCAGCCCCAGCATTTT,CAWSGQSDQPQHF
TRBV6-5,TRBJ2-7,-,TRBD1,TGTGCCAGCAGTCCGGGACAGGGCTCCTACGAGCAGTACTTC,CASSPGQGSYEQYF
TRBV15,TRBJ2-1,few,TRBD2,TGTGCCACCAGCAGAGGGCGGGGGAGTTACAATGAGCAGTTCTTC,CATSRGRGSYNEQFF
TRBV19,TRBJ1-5,-,TRBD1,TGTGCCAGTCGCAGGACAGGGGGCCAGCCCCAGCATTTT,CASRRTGGQPQHF